This TCR beta chain stems from a study of blood T cell repertoires in COVID-19. Study details: Sources were T cells, B-cell-depleted T cells, or PBMCs; the material itself was cDNA or gDNA.

Here immunoSEQ multiplex PCR was the method, and the copy in TCRdb shows in-frame clones only, minus some. The sample carries roughly 50,000 clones, over 80% recorded once. Deletions cut 0 bases from V and 3 bases from J, with 7 bases between. There are 15 residues in the CDR3. Germline-derived CDR1 and CDR2 are SGHNT and YYREEE (reference sequence). The rearrangement joins TRBV5-4 to TRBJ1-6; D unresolved. Sequencing used peripheral blood. This sequence originates from a man aged 65-85 years with acute or convalescent COVID-19. The CDR3 region has the DNA TGTGCCAGCAGCTTGGGGGAGAGCTATAATTCACCCCTCCACTTT. It yields the protein CASSLGESYNSPLHF.